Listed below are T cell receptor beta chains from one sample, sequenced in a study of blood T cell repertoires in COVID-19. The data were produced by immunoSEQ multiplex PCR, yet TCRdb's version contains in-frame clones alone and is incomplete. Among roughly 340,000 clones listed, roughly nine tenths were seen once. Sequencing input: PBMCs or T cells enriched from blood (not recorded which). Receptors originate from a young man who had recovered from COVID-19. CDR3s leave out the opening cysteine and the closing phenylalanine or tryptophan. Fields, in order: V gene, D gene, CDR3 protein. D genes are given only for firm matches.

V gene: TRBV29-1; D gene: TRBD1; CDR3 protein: SVRRDRGYEQY
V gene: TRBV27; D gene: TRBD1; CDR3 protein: ASSLLDRGPDTQY
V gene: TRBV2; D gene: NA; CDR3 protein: ASAIRRGGVDQSSPLH
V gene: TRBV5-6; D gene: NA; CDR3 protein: ASSLVGEGIGEKLF
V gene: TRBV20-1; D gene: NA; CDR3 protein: SAGEGGSRY
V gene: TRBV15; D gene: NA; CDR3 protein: ATSRDPQGNQPQH
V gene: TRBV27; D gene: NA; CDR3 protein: ASSLYGVINTEAF
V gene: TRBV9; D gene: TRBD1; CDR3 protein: ASSVTGANEQF
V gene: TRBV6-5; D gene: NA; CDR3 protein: ANAPPGYNEQF
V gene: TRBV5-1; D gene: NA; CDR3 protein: ASSLGGRVETQY
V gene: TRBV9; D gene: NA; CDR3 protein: ASSPQGQNYEQY
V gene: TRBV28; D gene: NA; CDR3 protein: ASSFEVEYGYT
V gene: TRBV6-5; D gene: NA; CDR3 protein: ASRLKDSMTPLH
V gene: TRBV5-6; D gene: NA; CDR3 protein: ASSGEAIPTYGYT
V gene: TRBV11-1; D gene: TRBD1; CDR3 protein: ASSLAPGGVYGYT
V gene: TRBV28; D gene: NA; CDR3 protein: ASGSPRRGGETQY
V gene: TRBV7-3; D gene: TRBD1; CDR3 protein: ASSSQGGTEAF
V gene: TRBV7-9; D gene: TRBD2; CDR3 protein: ASSSTSTYNEQF
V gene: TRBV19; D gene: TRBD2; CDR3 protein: ASRTSVSTDTQY
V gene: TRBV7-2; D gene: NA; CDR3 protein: ASSLNAVEPLH
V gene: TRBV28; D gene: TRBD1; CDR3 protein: ASSLTGPTAEGTQY
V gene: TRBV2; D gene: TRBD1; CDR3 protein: ASSSTGQTVVYEQY
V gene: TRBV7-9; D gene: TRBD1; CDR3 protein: ASRRDSYEQY
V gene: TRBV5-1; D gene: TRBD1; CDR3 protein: ASSTGEGYTEAF
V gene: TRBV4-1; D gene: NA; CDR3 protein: ASSQDASIYQPQH
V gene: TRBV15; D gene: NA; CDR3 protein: ATRHDYGYT
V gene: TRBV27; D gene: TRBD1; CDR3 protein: ASSKLQGALSNQPQH
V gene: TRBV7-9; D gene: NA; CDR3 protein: ASSPPSLLPLNEQF
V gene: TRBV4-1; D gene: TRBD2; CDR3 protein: ASSQVGGGQETQY
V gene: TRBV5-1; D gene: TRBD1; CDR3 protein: ASSPTGLTNEKLF
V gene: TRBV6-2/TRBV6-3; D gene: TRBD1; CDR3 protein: ASSSPGQGGHEQY
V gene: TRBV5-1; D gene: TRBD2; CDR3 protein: ASSLSLAGASTYEQY
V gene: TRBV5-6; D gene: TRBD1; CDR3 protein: ASSSGTGFYGYT
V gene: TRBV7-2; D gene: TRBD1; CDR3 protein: ASSFRDRDTEAF
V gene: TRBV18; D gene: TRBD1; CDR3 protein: ASSPGTASYEQY
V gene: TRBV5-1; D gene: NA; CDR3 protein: ASSYTGHSNQPQH
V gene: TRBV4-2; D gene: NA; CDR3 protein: ASSQALGAARGELF
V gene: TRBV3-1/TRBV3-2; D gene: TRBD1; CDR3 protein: ASSRWDSSGNTIY
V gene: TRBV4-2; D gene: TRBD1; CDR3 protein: ASSQDDDRAGNQPQH
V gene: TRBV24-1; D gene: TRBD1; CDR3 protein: ATSGPGGYGYT
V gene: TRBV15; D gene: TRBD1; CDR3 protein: ATSREAGGISALH
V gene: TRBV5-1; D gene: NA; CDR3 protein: ASSLEEGLTYGYT
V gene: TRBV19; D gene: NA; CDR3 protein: ASSARQGIFDEQF
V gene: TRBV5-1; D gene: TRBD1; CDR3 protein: ASSLSPTGTGGTYEQY
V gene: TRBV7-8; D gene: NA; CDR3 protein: ASSLLGVSGNTIY
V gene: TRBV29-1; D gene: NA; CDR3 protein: SVYGRPDTQY
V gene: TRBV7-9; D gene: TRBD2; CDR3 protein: ASSRWTSGGRGNIQY
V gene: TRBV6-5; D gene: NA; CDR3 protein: ASSQTRGQPQH
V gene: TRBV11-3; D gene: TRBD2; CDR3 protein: ASSQGLASEQF
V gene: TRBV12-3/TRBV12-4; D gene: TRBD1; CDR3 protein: ASSLRQGNGYT